Listed below are T cell receptor beta chains from one sample, sequenced in a study of CD8 T cells in ankylosing spondylitis. Via MiXCR, TCRdb re-called the 5' RACE reads, giving one row per CDR3 protein. The data hold about 440,000 distinct CDR3 sequences, with 17% observed a single time. Sequencing was done on a sample of blood, either unsorted or a sorted T cell fraction (not recorded which). Every receptor here comes from a male donor with ankylosing spondylitis. The CDR3 runs from the conserved cysteine through the conserved F or W. The order of the fields is J gene, D gene, clone size, V gene, CDR3 DNA, CDR3 protein. The D gene is left open where the match is weak. Some rows have no size entry. The others give once, few or many, or a class for an expanded clone.

TRBJ1-2,-,-,TRBV20-1,TGCAGTGCTCCGAGTTCTGGGCGAGTCCTGTGGGGGTATGGCTACACCTTC,CSAPSSGRVLWGYGYTF
TRBJ1-1,-,-,TRBV4-1,TGCGCCAGCAGCCAAGCAGACAGGTTTTTTACTGAAGCTTTCTTT,CASSQADRFFTEAFF
TRBJ1-1,-,-,TRBV29-1,TGCAGCGTCCCCCTGCTGGGGGCGAGGACTGAAGCTTTCTTT,CSVPLLGARTEAFF
TRBJ1-1,TRBD1,-,TRBV12-3/TRBV12-4,TGTGCCAGCAGTTTATATACCCCCCCCAGGGGGGCCACTGAAGCTTTCTTT,CASSLYTPPRGATEAFF
TRBJ1-4,TRBD1,few,TRBV7-9,TGTGCCAGCAGCGCGCCCGGGACAGGGCGAAGTGAAAAACTGTTTTTT,CASSAPGTGRSEKLFF
TRBJ2-1,TRBD1,few,TRBV11-1,TGTGCCAGCAGTTTGGACAGGACACAGTTCTTC,CASSLDRTQFF
TRBJ1-5,TRBD1,-,TRBV5-1,TGCGCCAGCAGTATAGGTGGGACAGCCATCAATCAGCCCCAGCATTTT,CASSIGGTAINQPQHF
TRBJ1-3,-,few,TRBV5-1,TGCGCCAGCAGCTTGGTGGGGGGTGGAGGACGGAGCTCTGGAAACACCATATATTTT,CASSLVGGGGRSSGNTIYF
TRBJ1-1,-,few,TRBV12-3/TRBV12-4,TGTGCCAGCAGTTTAGCGGAAATAGGGGCTTTCTTT,CASSLAEIGAFF
TRBJ1-2,-,once,TRBV7-9,TGTGCCAGCAGCCCGTTGTGGGAAGGACCCCACTATGGCTACACCTTC,CASSPLWEGPHYGYTF
TRBJ1-1,TRBD1,-,TRBV5-1,TGCGCCAGCAGCTTGAATCCACAGGGGAGTACGACTGAAGCTTTCTTT,CASSLNPQGSTTEAFF
TRBJ2-3,-,many,TRBV7-6,TGTGCCAGCAGCTTAGGGCCGGAGGCAGATACGCAGTATTTT,CASSLGPEADTQYF
TRBJ2-1,TRBD1,-,TRBV20-1,TGCAGTGCCCCTGGGGGACAGACCTCTTGGGATGAGCAGTTCTTC,CSAPGGQTSWDEQFF
TRBJ2-7,-,-,TRBV11-3,TGTGCCAGCAGCTTAGAGGGGAGAACGGACGAGCAGTACTTC,CASSLEGRTDEQYF
TRBJ2-3,-,-,TRBV5-1,TGCGCCAGCAGCACCGGACAGTCTCTCACTTTGGGGGGTACGCAGTATTTT,CASSTGQSLTLGGTQYF
TRBJ2-1,TRBD2,few,TRBV20-1,TGCAGTGCTCCGGGACTAGCGTTCGCGGGAGCTTACAATGAGCAGTTCTTC,CSAPGLAFAGAYNEQFF
TRBJ1-6,-,few,TRBV5-1,TGCGCCAGCAGTACGGGGGACCACGGCTATAATTCACCCCTCCACTTT,CASSTGDHGYNSPLHF
TRBJ2-1,-,-,TRBV27,TGTGCCAGCAGTTGGAGGGCCTACAATGAGCAGTTCTTC,CASSWRAYNEQFF
TRBJ2-6,TRBD1,-,TRBV12-3/TRBV12-4,TGTGCCAGCAGTTTAGGAGGGGACAGGATTTACTCTGGGGCCAACGTCCTGACTTTC,CASSLGGDRIYSGANVLTF
TRBJ2-2,-,-,TRBV10-2,TGCGCCAGCTCAGATGGCGGGATGAACACCGGGGAGCTGTTTTTT,CASSDGGMNTGELFF
TRBJ1-1,-,-,TRBV20-1,TGCAGTGCTAGAGATGGGCAGGGTTTGAACACTGAAGCTTTCTTT,CSARDGQGLNTEAFF
TRBJ1-1,-,few,TRBV12-3/TRBV12-4,TGTGCCAGCAGTCTTGACAGAACCTCCGTAGCTTTCTTT,CASSLDRTSVAFF
TRBJ1-1,-,-,TRBV19,TGTGCCAGCGCGATCGGGGCCCGCCGGGTAAACACTGAAGCTTTCTTT,CASAIGARRVNTEAFF
TRBJ1-1,-,-,TRBV5-1,TGCGCCAGCAGCTTGACGGCGGCAGGCCTCTTAGCTAGGGCTGAAGCTTTCTTT,CASSLTAAGLLARAEAFF
TRBJ2-1,TRBD2,few,TRBV7-2,TGTGCCAGCCATACTAGCGGGAGGTACAATGAGCAGTTCTTC,CASHTSGRYNEQFF
TRBJ2-2,TRBD1,many,TRBV12-3/TRBV12-4,TGTGCCAGCAGACGGGACAGTGCCACCGGGGAGCTGTTTTTT,CASRRDSATGELFF
TRBJ2-1,TRBD2,few,TRBV20-1,TGCAGTGCTAGAGCTCAAGGGCTAGCGGGGGGGCCTTCATACAATGAGCAGTTCTTC,CSARAQGLAGGPSYNEQFF
TRBJ2-3,TRBD1,-,TRBV6-5,TGTGCCAGCAGTTACTCGACAGGGGCGGATACGCAGTATTTT,CASSYSTGADTQYF
TRBJ2-3,-,few,TRBV12-3/TRBV12-4,TGTGCCAGCAGTTTAGCCGAACATACGCAGTATTTT,CASSLAEHTQYF
TRBJ1-3,-,few,TRBV7-9,TGTGCCAGCAGCGTGACACAGGTTCCTGGAAACACCATATATTTT,CASSVTQVPGNTIYF
TRBJ2-7,-,-,TRBV12-3/TRBV12-4,TGTGCCAGCAGTTTAGCTAGCGTCCACGAGCAGTACTTC,CASSLASVHEQYF
TRBJ1-5,TRBD1,-,TRBV29-1,TGCAGCGTTGAAGGCCAGGGGGCTTATCAGCCCCAGCATTTT,CSVEGQGAYQPQHF
TRBJ2-5,-,-,TRBV5-1,TGCGCCAGCAGCACTGGTGGGGGGCCCCAAGAGACCCAGTACTTC,CASSTGGGPQETQYF
TRBJ1-2,-,-,TRBV7-9,TGTGCCAGCACCCCAGGGATAGGGGGCTATGGCTACACCTTC,CASTPGIGGYGYTF
TRBJ1-5,TRBD1,-,TRBV7-2,TGTGCCAGCAGCCCAGGGACAGGGAAACCCCTTTTGCCCCAGCATTTT,CASSPGTGKPLLPQHF
TRBJ2-7,-,few,TRBV5-1,TGCGCCAGCAGCTTGTTGCCAGCGTCCTACGAGCAGTACTTC,CASSLLPASYEQYF
TRBJ1-2,-,-,TRBV5-1,TGCGCCAGCAGCTTGACCGGACCGATCGCGGGAGGCTACACCTTC,CASSLTGPIAGGYTF
TRBJ1-5,TRBD1,few,TRBV12-3/TRBV12-4,TGTGCCAGCAGTTACATGACAGGGGGCGGCAATCAGCCCCAGCATTTT,CASSYMTGGGNQPQHF
TRBJ2-6,-,few,TRBV5-5,TGTGCCAGCAGCTTGGCTTTCAGGGCTGGGGCCAACGTCCTGACTTTC,CASSLAFRAGANVLTF